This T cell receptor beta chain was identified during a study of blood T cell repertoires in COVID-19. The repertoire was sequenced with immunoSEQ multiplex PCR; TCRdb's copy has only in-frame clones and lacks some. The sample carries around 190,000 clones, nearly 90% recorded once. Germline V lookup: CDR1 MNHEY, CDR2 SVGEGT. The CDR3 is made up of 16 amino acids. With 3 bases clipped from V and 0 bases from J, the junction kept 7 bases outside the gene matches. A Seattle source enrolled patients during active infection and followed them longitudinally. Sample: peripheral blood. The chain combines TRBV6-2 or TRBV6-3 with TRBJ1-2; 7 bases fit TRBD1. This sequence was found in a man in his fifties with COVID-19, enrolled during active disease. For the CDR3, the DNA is TGTGCCAGCAGTTATTCGTCCGGGACAGCTAACTATGGCTACACCTTC. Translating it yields CASSYSSGTANYGYTF.